The 18 T cell receptor beta chains below were found in one sample sequenced in a study of identical twins. TCRdb analysed the 5' RACE reads with MiXCR anew, one entry per CDR3 protein. The data contain 1,800,000 or so distinct CDR3 sequences, about 31% of them seen just once; the ten biggest clones take up 0.25% to 0.3%. Sequenced sample: cord blood. These receptors all come from a newborn girl in good health.

This clonotype was found a few times. J is TRBJ1-2 and V is TRBV7-8; no firm D call. Germline V gene lookup returns CDR1 SGHVS and CDR2 FQNEAQ. The CDR3 covers 13 residues. With 2 bases removed from V and 8 bases from J, the gap between germline ends came to 12 bases. This CDR3 is CASSLLIRGGYTF. In DNA, the CDR3 is TGTGCCAGCAGCTTACTCATTCGAGGAGGCTACACCTTC. The variable domain in full, with the rest retrieved from reference TRBV7-8 and TRBJ1-2, is GAGVSQSPRYKVAKRGQDVALRCDPISGHVSLFWYQQALGQGPEFLTYFQNEAQLDKSGLPSDRFFAERPEGSVSTLKIQRTQQEDSAVYLCASSLLIRGGYTFGSGTRLTVV.

There are a few counts of this clonotype. CDR3 DNA sequence: TGTGCCAGCAGCCCCTTGGGTCCCGCCTCTGGGGCCAACGTCCTGACTTTC. It codes for CASSPLGPASGANVLTF. The rearrangement links TRBV7-2 to TRBJ2-6; no reliable D call. The ends were cut back, 5 bases at V and 0 bases at J, with 14 bases in the middle. From germline, CDR1 is SGHTA and CDR2 FQGNSA. The CDR3 extends over 17 amino acids.

The chain uses TRBV6-5 and TRBJ2-5; TRBD2 might be the D (6 bases). The CDR3 spans 15 residues. Trimming stripped 0 bases from V and 5 bases from J, with 13 bases between. Germline V gives CDR1 MNHEY, CDR2 SVGAGI. CDR3 region: CASSYSRTISETQYF. The CDR3 nucleotides are TGTGCCAGCAGTTACTCGCGGACTATTTCTGAGACCCAGTACTTC.

This clonotype was seen once. The rearrangement links TRBV7-9 to TRBJ2-4; 8 positions agree with TRBD1. Germline V CDR1 and CDR2: SEHNR, FQNEAQ (reference sequence). V dropped 5 bases and J dropped 3; count of bases not matched to a gene: 3. CDR3 size: 14 residues. The CDR3 sequence is CASSVTGGKNIQYF. CDR3 coding DNA: TGTGCCAGCAGCGTAACAGGGGGCAAAAACATTCAGTACTTC.

The chain carries TRBV2 and TRBJ2-1, with a possible D match to TRBD2 (6 bases). Per the germline V gene, CDR1 is SNHLY and CDR2 is FYNNEI. The CDR3 is 16 amino acids. Between the trimmed V and J ends, which lost 6 bases and 0 bases, there was a span of 15 bases. The CDR3 here is CASRRTSRSSYNEQFF. The DNA of the CDR3 is TGTGCCAGCAGGAGAACTAGCAGGAGCTCCTACAATGAGCAGTTCTTC.

J is TRBJ1-4 and V is TRBV20-1; no firm D call. The CDR3 has 13 residues. V was trimmed by 5 bases and J by 0 bases, leaving 7 bases between them. Looked up from germline, CDR1 is DFQATT and CDR2 is SNEGSKA (reference sequence). DNA of the CDR3: TGCAGTGCTCTGGATGCAACTAATGAAAAACTGTTTTTT. It yields the protein CSALDATNEKLFF.

The chain is built from TRBV20-1 and TRBJ1-2; D not certain. V was shortened by 7 bases and J by 2 bases, with 14 bases between the two germline ends. Germline V gene sequence: CDR1 DFQATT, CDR2 SNEGSKA (reference sequence). The CDR3 is 13 residues long. As DNA, the CDR3 is TGCAGTGTACAGCCAGGAGGGAACTATGGCTACACCTTC. Its translation: CSVQPGGNYGYTF.

This clonotype was observed many times. This sequence joins TRBV11-2 and TRBJ2-4, with 8 positions matching TRBD1. Germline CDR1 SGHAT, CDR2 FQNNGV. Germline trimming cut 3 bases from V and 4 bases from J; bases unmatched to any gene: 2. The CDR3 covers 14 residues. CDR3 coding DNA: TGTGCCAGCAGCTTCCGGGACAGGAAAAACATTCAGTACTTC. This gives the protein CASSFRDRKNIQYF.

This clonotype was observed at least ten times. V is TRBV7-2 and J is TRBJ1-2; D remains unclear. CDR1 is SGHTA, CDR2 FQGNSA, per germline. The CDR3 has 13 residues. V gave up 1 base and J gave up 4 bases, with 7 bases separating them. CDR3 DNA sequence: TGTGCCAGCAGCTTAGACGGCGCCTATGGCTACACCTTC. As protein: CASSLDGAYGYTF.

The rearrangement links TRBV12-3 or TRBV12-4 to TRBJ1-6, with a weak D call TRBD1 (5 bases). Deletions cut 4 bases from V and 7 bases from J, with 14 bases between. There are 15 residues in the CDR3. The CDR3 is CASSSPGPTNSPLHF. DNA for the CDR3: TGTGCCAGCAGTTCACCGGGACCAACCAATTCACCCCTCCACTTT.

The chain has TRBV7-9 and TRBJ2-5; no definite D call. CDR1 is SEHNR, CDR2 FQNEAQ, per germline (reference sequence). The CDR3 consists of 10 residues. Trimming cost V 3 bases and J 9 bases, with 5 bases left between them. CDR3 coding DNA: TGTGCCAGCAGCTTCAGGCCCCAGTACTTC. This encodes CASSFRPQYF.

This clonotype turned up a few times. The chain carries TRBV2 and TRBJ2-3; D is uncertain. The CDR3 contains 15 residues. In germline, CDR1 is SNHLY, CDR2 FYNNEI. V was pared by 7 bases and J by 2 bases, with 16 bases between. The CDR3 DNA sequence: TGTGCCAGCAAGTCTAACCCGGCTCTCACAGATACGCAGTATTTT. Translated, it gives CASKSNPALTDTQYF.

The chain is built from TRBV5-1 and TRBJ1-1; weak D call: TRBD1 (5 bases). CDR3 length equals 15 residues. V was shortened by 3 bases and J by 0 bases, with 12 bases between the two germline ends. Germline CDR1 and CDR2: SGHRS and YFSETQ. The CDR3 region is CASSSDRQLNTEAFF. DNA for the CDR3: TGCGCCAGCAGCTCGGATCGACAGCTGAACACTGAAGCTTTCTTT.

The chain links TRBV5-1 to TRBJ2-5; TRBD2 matches 7 bases. Looked up from germline, CDR1 is SGHRS and CDR2 is YFSETQ. CDR3 length: 15 residues. Germline trimming cut 0 bases from V and 1 base from J; bases unmatched to any gene: 3. The CDR3, as DNA: TGCGCCAGCAGCTTGGGATGGACTAGCCAAGAGACCCAGTACTTC. Encoded protein: CASSLGWTSQETQYF.

CDR3 sequence: CSASRRFHRLAKNIQYF. The CDR3 DNA reads TGCAGTGCTAGTCGCCGGTTCCACAGATTAGCCAAAAACATTCAGTACTTC. The genes are TRBV20-1 and TRBJ2-4; D is undetermined. The CDR3 is 17 amino acids. Germline V gene lookup returns CDR1 DFQATT and CDR2 SNEGSKA (reference sequence). Trimming pared 3 bases from V and 0 bases from J, leaving 18 bases between.

This clonotype showed up just a few times. This chain joins TRBV20-1 and TRBJ2-7; D assignment may be TRBD1 or TRBD2 (6 bases each). Germline CDR1 reads DFQATT; CDR2 reads SNEGSKA (reference sequence). There are 15 residues in the CDR3. Deletions cut 0 bases from V and 3 bases from J, with 15 bases between. The CDR3 is CSARDSGGRVYEQYF. CDR3 sequence (DNA): TGCAGTGCTAGAGATTCCGGGGGCAGGGTCTACGAGCAGTACTTC.

As concerns this clonotype: The junction and the germline gene differ at one end; a read error may be behind it. V is TRBV4-1 and J is TRBJ2-3; D is uncertain. Per germline, CDR1 MGHRA and CDR2 YSYEKL. The CDR3 has 15 residues. CDR3 loop: CASSQNSAITDTQNF. The CDR3 nucleotides read TGCGCCAGCAGCCAAAACAGCGCCATCACAGATACGCAGAATTTT.

In the case of this clonotype: This may be a read error: a much more frequent sequence differs by one nucleotide. The chain links TRBV29-1 to TRBJ2-1; 9 positions match TRBD2. The CDR3 runs to 15 residues. CDR1 and CDR2 from the germline V gene are SQVTM and ANQGSEA. CDR3 loop: CGVSGGGDSYNEQFF. DNA of the CDR3: TGCGGCGTTTCGGGCGGGGGGGACTCCTACAATGAGCAGTTCTTC.